The rows below give T cell receptor beta chains drawn from one sample of a study of blood T cell repertoires in COVID-19. The repertoire was sequenced with immunoSEQ multiplex PCR; TCRdb's copy has only in-frame clones and lacks some. The table shows 150,000 to 200,000 clones, with approximately 84% occurring only once. Sequencing was performed on peripheral blood. The receptors here all came from a woman older than 75 with acute or convalescent COVID-19. Both conserved end residues are trimmed from each CDR3. Fields, in order: CDR3 length, D gene, J gene, V gene, CDR3 protein. A D gene is named only where the DNA matches it firmly.

14 | . | TRBJ2-3 | TRBV4-2 | ASSQAATSGTDTQY
12 | TRBD1 | TRBJ2-1 | TRBV6-6 | ASSYSGQGGEQF
14 | TRBD1 | TRBJ1-2 | TRBV6-2/TRBV6-3 | ASSYLRDRVNYGYT
12 | TRBD1 | TRBJ1-2 | TRBV19 | ASSIRTGAYGYT
16 | . | TRBJ2-1 | TRBV21-1 | ASSNYGSLAGWDNEQF
13 | . | TRBJ2-1 | TRBV27 | ASSLRRDPYNEQF
14 | . | TRBJ2-6 | TRBV27 | ASSPALPSGANVLT
14 | . | TRBJ1-2 | TRBV2 | ASSDAPGGPIYGYT
13 | . | TRBJ2-3 | TRBV9 | ASSVAPHTTDTQY
12 | . | TRBJ2-3 | TRBV4-2 | ASSQASAGDTQY
11 | . | TRBJ2-2 | TRBV6-5 | ASSLRDTGELF
13 | . | TRBJ1-1 | TRBV5-5 | ASSFHGEMNTEAF
11 | TRBD1 | TRBJ2-7 | TRBV6-4 | ASSVTGTYEQY
14 | TRBD2 | TRBJ2-1 | TRBV7-2 | ASSNYGTSGRNEQF
12 | TRBD1 | TRBJ2-5 | TRBV28 | ASSLPGQRSTQY
13 | . | TRBJ1-5 | TRBV6-5 | ASSYSGDTRKPQH
15 | . | TRBJ1-2 | TRBV5-5 | ASSLRQILLANYGYT
13 | TRBD1 | TRBJ1-1 | TRBV27 | ASSWRGRAGTEAF
14 | TRBD2 | TRBJ2-1 | TRBV5-1 | ASSREPGLADNEQF
10 | TRBD2 | TRBJ2-5 | TRBV29-1 | SALAGEETQY
11 | TRBD1 | TRBJ1-2 | TRBV18 | ASSPGQNYGYT
12 | . | TRBJ1-6 | TRBV5-4 | ASSLELYNSPLH
13 | TRBD1 | TRBJ1-5 | TRBV7-2 | ASSPRQGRDQPQH
11 | . | TRBJ1-4 | TRBV12-3/TRBV12-4 | ASSLLLREKLF
12 | TRBD1 | TRBJ1-5 | TRBV19 | AKTEQGGIGPQH
9 | . | TRBJ2-7 | TRBV29-1 | SVERGTEQY
12 | . | TRBJ2-7 | TRBV5-1 | ASSLAGDPYEQY
10 | TRBD1 | TRBJ1-2 | TRBV6-5 | ASRLDRDGYT
14 | TRBD2 | TRBJ2-1 | TRBV2 | ASSGRVAGGGNEQF
13 | . | TRBJ1-6 | TRBV30 | AWSVQGVGDSPLH
15 | TRBD1 | TRBJ1-1 | TRBV7-8 | ASSIRDRGLLGTEAF
12 | . | TRBJ2-7 | TRBV30 | AWSVGLRDYEQY
12 | . | TRBJ2-1 | TRBV5-1 | ASSSGDSFNEQF